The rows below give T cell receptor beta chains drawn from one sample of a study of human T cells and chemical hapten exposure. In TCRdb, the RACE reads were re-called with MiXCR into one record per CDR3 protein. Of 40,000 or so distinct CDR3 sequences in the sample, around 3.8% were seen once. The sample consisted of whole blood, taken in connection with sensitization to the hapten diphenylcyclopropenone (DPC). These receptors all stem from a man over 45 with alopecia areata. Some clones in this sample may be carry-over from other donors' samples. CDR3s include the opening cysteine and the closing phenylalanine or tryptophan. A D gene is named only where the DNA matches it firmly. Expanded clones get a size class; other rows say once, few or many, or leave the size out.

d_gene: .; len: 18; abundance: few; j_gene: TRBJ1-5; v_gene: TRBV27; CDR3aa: CASSFPDCSPYSNQPQHF; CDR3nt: TGTGCCAGCAGTTTCCCCGACTGTTCTCCTTATAGCAATCAGCCCCAGCATTTT
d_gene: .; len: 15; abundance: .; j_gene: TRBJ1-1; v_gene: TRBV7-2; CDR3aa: CASSLRGREGTEAFF; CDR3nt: TGTGCCAGCAGCTTAAGGGGGAGGGAGGGGACTGAAGCTTTCTTT
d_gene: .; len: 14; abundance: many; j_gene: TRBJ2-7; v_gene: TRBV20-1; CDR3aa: CSVVGGDNSYEQYF; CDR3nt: TGCAGTGTTGTAGGGGGGGACAACTCCTACGAGCAGTACTTC
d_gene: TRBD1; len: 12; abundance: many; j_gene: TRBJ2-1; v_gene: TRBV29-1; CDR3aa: CSVGTANNEQFF; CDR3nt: TGCAGCGTCGGGACAGCCAACAATGAGCAGTTCTTC
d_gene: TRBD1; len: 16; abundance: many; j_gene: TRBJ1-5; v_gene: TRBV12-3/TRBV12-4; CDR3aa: CASTPTGLGSNQPQHF; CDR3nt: TGTGCCAGCACCCCGACAGGGTTGGGAAGCAATCAGCCCCAGCATTTT
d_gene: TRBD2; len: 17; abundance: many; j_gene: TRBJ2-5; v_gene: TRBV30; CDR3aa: CAWSGKGFVAGTETQYF; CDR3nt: TGTGCCTGGAGTGGCAAGGGGTTTGTAGCGGGAACGGAGACCCAGTACTTC
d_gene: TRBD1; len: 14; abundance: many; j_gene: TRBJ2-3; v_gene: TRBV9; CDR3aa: CASSAGQGGGTQYF; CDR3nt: TGTGCCAGCAGCGCGGGACAGGGGGGAGGTACGCAGTATTTT
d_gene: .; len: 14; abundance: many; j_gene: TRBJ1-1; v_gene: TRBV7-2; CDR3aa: CASSLPDIYTEAFF; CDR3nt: TGTGCCAGCAGCTTACCGGACATTTACACTGAAGCTTTCTTT
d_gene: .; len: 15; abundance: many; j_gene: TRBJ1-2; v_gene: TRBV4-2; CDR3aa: CASSRRDIANYGYTF; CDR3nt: TGTGCCAGCAGCCGCAGGGATATAGCTAACTATGGCTACACCTTC
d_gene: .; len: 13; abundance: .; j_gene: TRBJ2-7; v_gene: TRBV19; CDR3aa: CASTTRDPGPQYF; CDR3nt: TGTGCCAGTACCACCCGGGACCCCGGGCCCCAGTACTTC
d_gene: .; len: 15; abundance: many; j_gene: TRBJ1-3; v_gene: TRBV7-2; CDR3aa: CASSLNQVSGNTIYF; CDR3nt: TGTGCCAGCAGCTTAAACCAGGTCTCTGGAAACACCATATATTTT
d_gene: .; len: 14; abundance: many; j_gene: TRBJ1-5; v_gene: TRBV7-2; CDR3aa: CASSLVRGPQPQHF; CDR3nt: TGTGCCAGCAGCTTAGTCCGGGGCCCTCAGCCCCAGCATTTT
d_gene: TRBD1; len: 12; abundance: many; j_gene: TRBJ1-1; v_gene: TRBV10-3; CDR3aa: CATGQGEGEAFF; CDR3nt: TGTGCCACAGGACAGGGAGAGGGTGAAGCTTTCTTT